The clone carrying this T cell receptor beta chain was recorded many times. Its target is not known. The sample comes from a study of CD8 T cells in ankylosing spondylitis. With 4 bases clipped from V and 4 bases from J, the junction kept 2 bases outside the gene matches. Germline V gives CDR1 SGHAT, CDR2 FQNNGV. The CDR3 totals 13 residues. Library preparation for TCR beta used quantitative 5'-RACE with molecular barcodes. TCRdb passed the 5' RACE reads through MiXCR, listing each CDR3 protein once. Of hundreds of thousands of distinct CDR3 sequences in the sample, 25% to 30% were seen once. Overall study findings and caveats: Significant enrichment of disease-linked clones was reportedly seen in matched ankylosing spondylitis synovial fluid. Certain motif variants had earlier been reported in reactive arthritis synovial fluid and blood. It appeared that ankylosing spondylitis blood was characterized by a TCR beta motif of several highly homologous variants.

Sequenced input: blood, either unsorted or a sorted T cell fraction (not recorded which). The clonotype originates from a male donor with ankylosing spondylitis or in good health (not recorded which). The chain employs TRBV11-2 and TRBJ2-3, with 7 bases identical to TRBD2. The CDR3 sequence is CASSWTRSDTQYF. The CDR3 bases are TGTGCCAGCAGCTGGACTAGGTCAGATACGCAGTATTTT.